This T cell receptor (beta chain) appears in the sequencing data of a study of identical twins. Among all donors, each was a healthy Caucasian. TCRdb re-called the 5' RACE reads with MiXCR, one entry per CDR3 protein. The sample consists of around 1.7 million distinct CDR3 sequences, about 30% of them appearing once. This receptor was obtained from a newborn girl in good health. The sample consisted of cord blood.

In DNA, the CDR3 is TGCAGTGCTAGCCGGACAGTACGGGAGACCCAGTACTTC. Translating gives CSASRTVRETQYF. This rearrangement joins TRBV20-1 to TRBJ2-5, with a possible D match to TRBD1 (6 bases). The germline V gene has CDR1 DFQATT and CDR2 SNEGSKA (reference sequence). The CDR3 spans 13 residues. V was cut by 3 bases and J by 5 bases, with 13 bases left in between.